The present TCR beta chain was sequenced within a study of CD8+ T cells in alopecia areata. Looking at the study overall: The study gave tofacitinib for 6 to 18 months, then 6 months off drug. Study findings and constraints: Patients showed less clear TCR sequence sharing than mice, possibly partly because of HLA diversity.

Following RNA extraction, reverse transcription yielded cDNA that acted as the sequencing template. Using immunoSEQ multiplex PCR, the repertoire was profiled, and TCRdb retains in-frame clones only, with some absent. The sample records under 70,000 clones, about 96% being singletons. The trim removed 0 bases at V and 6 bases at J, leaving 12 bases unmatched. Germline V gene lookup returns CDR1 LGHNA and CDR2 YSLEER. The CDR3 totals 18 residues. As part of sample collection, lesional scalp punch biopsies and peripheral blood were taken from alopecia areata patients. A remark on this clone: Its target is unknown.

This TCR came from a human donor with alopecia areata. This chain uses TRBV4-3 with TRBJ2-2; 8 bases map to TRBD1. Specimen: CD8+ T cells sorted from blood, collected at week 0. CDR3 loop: CASSQERLTGDYAGELFF. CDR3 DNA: TGCGCCAGCAGCCAAGAAAGGCTGACAGGGGATTACGCCGGGGAGCTGTTTTTT.